Below, 24 T cell receptor beta chains from the same sample are listed, as sequenced in a study of blood T cell repertoires in COVID-19. Generated by immunoSEQ multiplex PCR, the TCRdb table keeps only in-frame clones and is missing some. In the table there are about 170,000 clones, about 89% of which are singletons. Source material: PBMCs or T cells enriched from blood (not recorded which). The origin of the receptors is a woman younger than 35 who had recovered from COVID-19.

This clone was observed a single time. J is TRBJ2-7 and V is TRBV16; 10 bases agree with TRBD2. This CDR3 has 16 amino acids. Trimming at V came to 4 bases and at J to 6 bases, leaving 12 bases not matched to a gene. Germline CDR1 and CDR2: KGHSY and FQNENV. This CDR3 reads CASSPQVPGLAFEQYF. In DNA, the CDR3 is TGTGCCAGCAGCCCCCAGGTCCCGGGACTAGCGTTCGAGCAGTACTTC.

The chain has TRBV2 and TRBJ2-1; 13 nucleotides line up with TRBD2. Germline V CDR1 and CDR2: SNHLY, FYNNEI. The CDR3 covers 14 residues. Germline trimming cut 5 bases from V and 15 bases from J; bases unmatched to any gene: 10. The CDR3 sequence is CASSMGLAGQPAFF. For the CDR3, the DNA is TGTGCCAGCAGTATGGGACTAGCGGGACAACCTGCGTTCTTC.

This clone came up a few times. The chain joins TRBV7-9 to TRBJ2-7; TRBD1 agrees at 10 bases. V shed 4 bases, J shed 0 bases, and the junction held 9 bases outside the gene matches. The CDR3 length is 17 residues. Germline-derived CDR1 and CDR2 are SEHNR and FQNEAQ (reference sequence). CDR3 amino acids: CASSSEPRTGGSYEQYF. For the CDR3, the DNA is TGTGCCAGCAGCTCCGAACCGAGGACAGGGGGCTCCTACGAGCAGTACTTC.

This clone was counted a single time. V and J are TRBV27 and TRBJ2-1; D remains ambiguous. The V gene lost 0 bases and the J gene lost 0 bases, with 12 bases spanning the gap. The germline V gene has CDR1 MNHEY and CDR2 SMNVEV (reference sequence). CDR3 length: 17 amino acids. The CDR3 nucleotides read TGTGCCAGCAGTTTATCCTTTAGCTGGAGCTCCTACAATGAGCAGTTCTTC. Residues: CASSLSFSWSSYNEQFF.

The chain is built from TRBV4-2 and TRBJ2-1; 10 bases align to TRBD1. Germline-derived CDR1 and CDR2 are LGHNA and YNFKEQ. J was trimmed by 7 bases and V by 1 base; bases with no gene match: 7. CDR3 length: 16 amino acids. The CDR3 sequence is CASSQGGTGVQNEQFF. The CDR3 coding sequence is TGTGCCAGCAGCCAAGGAGGGACAGGGGTCCAGAATGAGCAGTTCTTC.

The V gene is TRBV5-1, the J gene TRBJ2-1; D call uncertain. Trimming took off 2 bases at V and 4 bases at J, with 7 bases between the two ends. The CDR3 is made up of 13 amino acids. Germline assignment: CDR1 SGHRS and CDR2 YFSETQ. The CDR3: CASSFSEYNEQFF. CDR3 in DNA: TGCGCCAGCAGCTTTTCGGAGTACAATGAGCAGTTCTTC. The complete variable domain, with remaining parts taken from reference TRBV5-1 and TRBJ2-1, reads KAGVTQTPRYLIKTRGQQVTLSCSPISGHRSVSWYQQTPGQGLQFLFEYFSETQRNKGNFPGRFSGRQFSNSRSEMNVSTLELGDSALYLCASSFSEYNEQFFGPGTRLTVL.

This chain connects TRBV3-1 (or the pseudogene TRBV3-2) to TRBJ2-7, with D unresolved. The ends were cut back, 4 bases at V and 0 bases at J, with 10 bases in the middle. Germline-derived CDR1 and CDR2 are LGHDT and YNNKEL (reference sequence). This CDR3 has 14 residues. CDR3 DNA: TGTGCCAGCAGCCCCGAAGTGCGCTCCTACGAGCAGTACTTC. It is translated as CASSPEVRSYEQYF.

This clone was counted between two and nine times. The gene calls are TRBV6-4 and TRBJ1-6; maybe TRBD1 (6 bases). The germline gives CDR1 MRHNA, CDR2 SNTAGT. Trimming took off 4 bases at V and 9 bases at J, with 16 bases between the two ends. The CDR3 length is 15 residues. CDR3 sequence: CASSVVGGSTSPLHF. CDR3 coding DNA: TGTGCCAGCAGTGTCGTAGGGGGATCCACTTCACCCCTCCACTTT.

The chain links TRBV4-3 to TRBJ2-7, with 7 nucleotides matching TRBD2. In germline, CDR1 is LGHNA, CDR2 YSLEER. CDR3 size: 15 residues. The junction had 7 bases not matched to a gene; V was cut back by 1 base and J by 4 bases. Written as DNA, the CDR3 is TGCGCCAGCAGCCAAGGGTCTAGCGGCGGATACGAGCAGTACTTC. It translates to CASSQGSSGGYEQYF.

The chain links TRBV6-5 to TRBJ2-7; perhaps TRBD2 as D (6 bases). Trimming removed 7 bases from V and 1 base from J, with 17 bases in between. The germline V gene has CDR1 MNHEY and CDR2 SVGAGI. CDR3 size: 15 residues. The CDR3 loop is CASKGGPEGSYEQYF. CDR3 DNA: TGTGCCAGCAAGGGCGGGCCGGAGGGATCCTACGAGCAGTACTTC.

The chain is built from TRBV11-3 and TRBJ2-1, with 10 nucleotides matching TRBD2. The J segment lost 7 bases and the V segment lost 5 bases, leaving 11 bases of the junction unmatched. The CDR3 length is 16 residues. Germline assignment: CDR1 SGHNT and CDR2 YENEEA. The CDR3 DNA follows: TGTGCCAGCAGCATGGCTAGCGGGAGTCAGGGAAATGAGCAGTTCTTC. Translation: CASSMASGSQGNEQFF.

The count of this clone is one. The rearrangement links TRBV19 to TRBJ1-5; no firm D call. There are 13 residues in the CDR3. Trimming took off 5 bases at V and 0 bases at J, with 5 bases between the two ends. Per the germline V gene, CDR1 is LNHDA and CDR2 is SQIVND (reference sequence). The CDR3, as DNA: TGTGCCAGTAGTCGGGTTAGCAATCAGCCCCAGCATTTT. It translates to CASSRVSNQPQHF.

This chain joins TRBV2 and TRBJ1-6; 8 bases fit TRBD1. This CDR3 is built from 15 residues. V lost 4 bases to trimming and J lost 10 bases; unmatched junction nucleotides: 9. Germline V CDR1 and CDR2: SNHLY, FYNNEI. CDR3: CASSVDGQGTSPLHF. CDR3 nucleotide sequence: TGTGCCAGCAGTGTCGATGGACAGGGAACCTCACCCCTCCACTTT. Together with reference TRBV2 and TRBJ1-6, the CDR3 gives the full variable domain: EPEVTQTPSHQVTQMGQEVILRCVPISNHLYFYWYRQILGQKVEFLVSFYNNEISEKSEIFDDQFSVERPDGSNFTLKIRSTKLEDSAMYFCASSVDGQGTSPLHFGNGTRLTVT.

V and J are TRBV4-1 and TRBJ2-1, with D possibly TRBD2 on 5 matching bases. Germline V gene data show CDR1 as MGHRA and CDR2 as YSYEKL. This CDR3 has 14 amino acids. V gave up 3 bases and J gave up 6 bases, with 12 bases separating them. The DNA for the CDR3 is TGCGCCAGCAGCCACGCGGCGGCGGGCAATGAGCAGTTCTTC. Protein: CASSHAAAGNEQFF.

V usage is TRBV28 and J usage is TRBJ1-2; no reliable D call. The CDR3 contains 12 residues. Germline loops: CDR1 MDHEN, CDR2 SYDVKM. The V end lost 10 bases, the J end lost 4 bases, and 13 bases lay between the germline ends. This chain's CDR3 is CATSKRLYGYTF. The CDR3 DNA is TGTGCCACCTCAAAAAGACTCTATGGCTACACCTTC.

This sequence joins TRBV7-9 and TRBJ1-5; the D gene is possibly TRBD1 (6 bases). The germline CDR1 and CDR2 sequences are SEHNR and FQNEAQ (reference sequence). V was shortened by 6 bases and J by 3 bases, with 15 bases between the two germline ends. This CDR3 comprises 15 residues. The chain's CDR3 is CASSPLGTSNQPQHF. CDR3 sequence (DNA): TGTGCCAGCAGTCCATTAGGGACATCCAATCAGCCCCAGCATTTT.

For this clone: Other DNA sequences from this sample encode an identical CDR3 as well. The chain combines TRBV9 with TRBJ1-5; no reliable D call. The germline V gene has CDR1 SGDLS and CDR2 YYNGEE. V shed 0 bases and J shed 1 base, with 8 bases lying between them. This CDR3 contains 15 residues. CDR3 region: CASSVGGRSNQPQHF. The CDR3 DNA reads TGTGCCAGCAGCGTAGGAGGGAGGAGCAATCAGCCCCAGCATTTT. The whole variable domain, filled in from reference TRBV9 and TRBJ1-5, reads DSGVTQTPKHLITATGQRVTLRCSPRSGDLSVYWYQQSLDQGLQFLIQYYNGEERAKGNILERFSAQQFPDLHSELNLSSLELGDSALYFCASSVGGRSNQPQHFGDGTRLSIL.

V is TRBV4-1 and J is TRBJ2-2, with TRBD2 matching 12 bases. V shed 0 bases, J shed 1 base, and the junction held 12 bases outside the gene matches. Germline V lookup: CDR1 MGHRA, CDR2 YSYEKL. The CDR3 runs to 21 residues. The CDR3 DNA sequence: TGCGCCAGCAGCCAAGATCACGTATCGGGACTAGCGGGTCGGAACACCGGGGAGCTGTTTTTT. The encoded protein is CASSQDHVSGLAGRNTGELFF.

This clone has just a few counts. Other DNA sequences in this specimen translate into the identical CDR3. The J gene is TRBJ1-2, the V gene TRBV28; tentatively, D is TRBD1 (5 bases). The V end lost 2 bases, the J end lost 3 bases, and 7 bases lay between the germline ends. CDR1 and CDR2 (germline): MDHEN, SYDVKM. The CDR3 contains 13 residues. CDR3 sequence (DNA): TGTGCCAGCAGTTTAGGGGGGGACTATGGCTACACCTTC. Translation: CASSLGGDYGYTF.

V and J are TRBV28 and TRBJ2-1, with 9 positions matching TRBD1. This CDR3 comprises 16 residues. The V gene end was trimmed by 6 bases and the J gene end by 3 bases; junction bases not matched to a gene: 9. In germline, CDR1 is MDHEN, CDR2 SYDVKM. The CDR3 DNA reads as TGTGCCAGCAGACCCGGGAGGACAGGGGTCTACAATGAGCAGTTCTTC. Translating it yields CASRPGRTGVYNEQFF.

The rearrangement joins TRBV3-1 (or the pseudogene TRBV3-2) to TRBJ2-7; weak D call: TRBD1 (6 bases). The V and J ends lost 3 bases and 6 bases respectively, with 12 bases between them. Looked up from germline, CDR1 is LGHDT and CDR2 is YNNKEL (reference sequence). This CDR3 contains 13 residues. The CDR3 here is CASSQGAQIEQYF. Written as DNA, the CDR3 is TGTGCCAGCAGCCAGGGGGCGCAAATCGAGCAGTACTTC.

The chain joins TRBV28 to TRBJ1-2; D might be TRBD1 (5 bases). Trimming shortened V by 3 bases and J by 0 bases, and 8 bases separated the two germline ends. Germline CDR1 reads MDHEN; CDR2 reads SYDVKM. The CDR3 totals 14 residues. CDR3 bases: TGTGCCAGCAGTTTTGGAGGGGCTAACTATGGCTACACCTTC. This codes for CASSFGGANYGYTF.

The CDR3 here is CASSRGGGTAKGAEAFF. The CDR3, as DNA: TGTGCCAGCAGCCGAGGCGGGGGGACAGCGAAGGGAGCTGAAGCTTTCTTT. This rearrangement joins TRBV7-9 to TRBJ1-1, with 7 positions matching TRBD1. The CDR3 covers 17 residues. The germline CDR1 and CDR2 sequences are SEHNR and FQNEAQ (reference sequence). After removal of 5 bases from V and 6 bases from J, the junction contained 18 bases not matched to a gene.

The rearrangement links TRBV20-1 to TRBJ2-2; D is perhaps TRBD2 (5 bases). Germline CDR1 is DFQATT and CDR2 is SNEGSKA (reference sequence). The CDR3 covers 14 residues. Trimming stripped 3 bases from V and 6 bases from J, with 14 bases between. DNA for the CDR3: TGCAGTGCTAGTATTTTGAGGGCCGCCGGGGAGCTGTTTTTT. Its translation: CSASILRAAGELFF.